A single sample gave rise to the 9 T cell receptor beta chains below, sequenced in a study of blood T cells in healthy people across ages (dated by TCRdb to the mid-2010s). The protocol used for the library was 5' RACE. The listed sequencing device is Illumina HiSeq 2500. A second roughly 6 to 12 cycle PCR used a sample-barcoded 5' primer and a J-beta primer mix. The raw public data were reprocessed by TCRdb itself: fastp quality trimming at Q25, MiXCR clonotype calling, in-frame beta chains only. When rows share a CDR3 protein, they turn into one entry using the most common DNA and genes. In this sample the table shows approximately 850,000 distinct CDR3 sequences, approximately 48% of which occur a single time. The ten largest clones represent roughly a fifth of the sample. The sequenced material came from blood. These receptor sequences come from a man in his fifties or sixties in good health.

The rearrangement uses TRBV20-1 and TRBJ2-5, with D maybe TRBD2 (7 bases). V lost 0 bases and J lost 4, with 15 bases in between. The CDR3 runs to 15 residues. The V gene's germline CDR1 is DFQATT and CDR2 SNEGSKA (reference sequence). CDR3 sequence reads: CSARDPGGRRETQYF. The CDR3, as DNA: TGCAGTGCTAGAGATCCGGGGGGCAGGAGAGAGACCCAGTACTTC.

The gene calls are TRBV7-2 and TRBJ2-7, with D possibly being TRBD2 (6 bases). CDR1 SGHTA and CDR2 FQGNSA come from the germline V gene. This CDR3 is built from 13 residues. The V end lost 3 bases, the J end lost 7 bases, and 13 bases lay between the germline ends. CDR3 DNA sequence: TGTGCCAGCAGCTTTTCTAGGGAGGCTGAGCAGTACTTC. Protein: CASSFSREAEQYF.

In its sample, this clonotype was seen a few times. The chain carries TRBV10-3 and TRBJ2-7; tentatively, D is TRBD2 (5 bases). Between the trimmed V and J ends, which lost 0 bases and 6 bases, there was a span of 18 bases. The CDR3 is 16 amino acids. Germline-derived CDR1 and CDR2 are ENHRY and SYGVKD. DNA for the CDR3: TGTGCCATCAGTGAGTCTAGACGAGCGGAAGGAGCCGAGCAGTACTTC. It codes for CAISESRRAEGAEQYF.

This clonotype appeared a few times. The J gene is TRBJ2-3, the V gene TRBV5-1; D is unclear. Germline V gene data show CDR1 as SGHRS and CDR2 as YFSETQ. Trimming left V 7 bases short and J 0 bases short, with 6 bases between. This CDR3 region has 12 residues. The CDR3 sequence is CASVGSTDTQYF. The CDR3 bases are TGCGCCAGCGTGGGGAGCACAGATACGCAGTATTTT.

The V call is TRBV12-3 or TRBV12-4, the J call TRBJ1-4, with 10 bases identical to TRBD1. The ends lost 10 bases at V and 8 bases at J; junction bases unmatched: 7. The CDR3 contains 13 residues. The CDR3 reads CAISGTGDEKLFF. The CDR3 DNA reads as TGTGCCATCTCCGGGACAGGGGACGAAAAACTGTTTTTT.

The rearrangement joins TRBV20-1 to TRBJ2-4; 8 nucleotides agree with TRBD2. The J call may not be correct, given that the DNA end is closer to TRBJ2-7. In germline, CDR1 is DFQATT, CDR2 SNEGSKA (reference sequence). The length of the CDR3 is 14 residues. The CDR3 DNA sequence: TGCAGTGCTAGAGAAGGACTAGCCCTCTACGAGCAGTACTTC. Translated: CSAREGLALYEQYF.

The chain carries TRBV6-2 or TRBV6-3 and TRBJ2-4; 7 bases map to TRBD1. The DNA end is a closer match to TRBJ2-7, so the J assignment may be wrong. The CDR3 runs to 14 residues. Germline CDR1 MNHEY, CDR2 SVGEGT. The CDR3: CASSDRQGAYEQYF. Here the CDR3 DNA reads TGTGCCAGCAGTGATAGACAGGGTGCCTACGAGCAGTACTTC.

This CDR3 reads CASSPSGRHEQYF. CDR3 in DNA: TGTGCCAGCAGCCCTTCGGGGAGGCACGAGCAGTACTTC. The chain combines TRBV7-6 with TRBJ2-7, with TRBD2 as a possible D gene (6 bases). Between the trimmed V and J ends, which lost 5 bases and 5 bases, there was a span of 13 bases. The germline V gene encodes CDR1 SGHVS and CDR2 FNYEAQ. CDR3 length equals 13 residues.

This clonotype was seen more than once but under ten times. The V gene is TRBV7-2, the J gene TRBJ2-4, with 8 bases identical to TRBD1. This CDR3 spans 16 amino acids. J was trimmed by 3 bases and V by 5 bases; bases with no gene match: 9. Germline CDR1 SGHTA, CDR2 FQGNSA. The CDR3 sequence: CASSQGGQVVKNIQYF. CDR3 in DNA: TGTGCCAGCAGCCAGGGGGGACAGGTCGTCAAAAACATTCAGTACTTC.